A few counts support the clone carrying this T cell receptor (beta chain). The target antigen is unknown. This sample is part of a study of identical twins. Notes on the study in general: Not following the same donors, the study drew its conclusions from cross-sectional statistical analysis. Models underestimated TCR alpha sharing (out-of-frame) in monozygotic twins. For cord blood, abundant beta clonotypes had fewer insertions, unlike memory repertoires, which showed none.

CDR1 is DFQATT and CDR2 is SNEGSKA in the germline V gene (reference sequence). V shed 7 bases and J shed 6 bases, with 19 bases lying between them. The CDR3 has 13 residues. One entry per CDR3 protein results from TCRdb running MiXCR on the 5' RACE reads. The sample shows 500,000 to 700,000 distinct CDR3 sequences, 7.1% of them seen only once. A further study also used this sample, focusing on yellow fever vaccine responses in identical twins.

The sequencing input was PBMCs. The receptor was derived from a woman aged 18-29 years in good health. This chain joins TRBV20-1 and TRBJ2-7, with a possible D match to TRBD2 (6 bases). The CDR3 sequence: CSVQRVSQGEQYF. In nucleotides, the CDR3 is TGCAGTGTTCAGCGGGTTAGCCAAGGCGAGCAGTACTTC.